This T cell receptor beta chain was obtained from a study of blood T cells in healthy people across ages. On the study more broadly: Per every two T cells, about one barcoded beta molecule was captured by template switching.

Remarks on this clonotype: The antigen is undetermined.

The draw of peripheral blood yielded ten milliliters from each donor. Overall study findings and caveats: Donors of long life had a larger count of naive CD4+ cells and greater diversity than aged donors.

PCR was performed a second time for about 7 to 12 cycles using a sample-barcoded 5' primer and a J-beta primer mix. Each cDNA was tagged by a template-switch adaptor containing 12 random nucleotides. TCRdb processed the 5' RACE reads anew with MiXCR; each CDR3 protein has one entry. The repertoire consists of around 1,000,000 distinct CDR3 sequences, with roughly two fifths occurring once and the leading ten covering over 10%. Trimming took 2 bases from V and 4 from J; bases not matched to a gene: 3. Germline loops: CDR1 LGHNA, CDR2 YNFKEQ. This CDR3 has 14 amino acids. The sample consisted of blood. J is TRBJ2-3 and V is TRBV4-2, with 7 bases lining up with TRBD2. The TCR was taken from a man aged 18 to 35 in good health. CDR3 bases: TGTGCCAGCAGCCAATGGGAGGGCCCAGATACGCAGTATTTT. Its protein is CASSQWEGPDTQYF.